The 4 T cell receptor beta chains below come from one sample, sequenced in a study of cytomegalovirus exposure and HLA in healthy donors. Researchers ran the PCR with 60 Vbeta and 13 Jbeta primers. Produced via immunoSEQ multiplex PCR; TCRdb's table is partial and in-frame only. The data contain some 110,000 clones, over 60% of them singletons. Sequencing was performed on PBMCs. The receptors come from a man between 40 and 49 years old in good health and CMV-seropositive.

The rearrangement links TRBV20-1 to TRBJ2-7; unclear D gene. V was clipped by 6 bases and J by 7 bases, with 13 bases between them. The germline gives CDR1 DFQATT, CDR2 SNEGSKA (reference sequence). The CDR3 spans 11 residues. CDR3 sequence reads: CSAFFIGEQYF. The CDR3 DNA reads as TGCAGTGCGTTCTTCATCGGGGAGCAGTACTTC.

About this clone: Mismatch with germline at one junction end may stem from a read error. V usage is TRBV15 and J usage is TRBJ2-6; D may be TRBD1 (5 bases). In germline, CDR1 is LNHNV, CDR2 YYDKDF (reference sequence). This CDR3 has 16 amino acids. The CDR3 region is CATRVPGFSGANGLTF. In DNA, the CDR3 is TGTGCCACCAGGGTACCAGGGTTCTCTGGGGCCAACGGCCTGACTTTC.

The V call is TRBV7-9, the J call TRBJ1-6; perhaps TRBD1 as D (6 bases). This CDR3 spans 16 amino acids. Germline-derived CDR1 and CDR2 are SEHNR and FQNEAQ (reference sequence). The V gene lost 5 bases and the J gene lost 3 bases, with 14 bases spanning the gap. CDR3: CASSLSGEGYNSPLHF. In DNA, the CDR3 is TGTGCCAGCAGCCTTTCAGGGGAAGGCTATAATTCACCCCTCCACTTT.

The CDR3 DNA sequence: TGTGCCAGCAGCTTACAGGGTGCGAGCAATCAGCCCCAGCATTTT. Encoded protein: CASSLQGASNQPQHF. The J gene is TRBJ1-5, the V gene TRBV7-9; D might be TRBD1 (5 bases). The V end lost 2 bases, the J end lost 1 base, and 9 bases lay between the germline ends. The CDR3 contains 15 residues. The V gene's germline CDR1 is SEHNR and CDR2 FQNEAQ (reference sequence).